Described below is a single T cell receptor (beta chain) sequence and its context. The source of the sample is a study of OX40 agonist ivuxolimab in advanced cancers. Germline V gene sequence: CDR1 SGDLS, CDR2 YYNGEE. V lost 0 bases to trimming and J lost 1 base, with 12 bases between them. The CDR3 is 16 amino acids. The assay was immunoSEQ multiplex PCR, and TCRdb's table has in-frame clones only and misses some. The sample holds 60,000 or so clones; around 90% are singletons and the top ten take roughly 5%. Systemic immunosuppression or a history of autoimmune disease excluded patients. V and J are TRBV9 and TRBJ2-3; unclear D gene. This TCR was recovered from an adult with an advanced solid tumor such as melanoma, head and neck, liver or kidney cancer. This specimen was CD4+ or CD8+ T cells sorted from blood, taken in a trial of the OX40 agonist ivuxolimab. The CDR3 here is CASSVVSSARTDTQYF. The CDR3, as DNA: TGTGCCAGCAGCGTAGTTTCCAGCGCCCGCACAGATACGCAGTATTTT.